The 11 T cell receptor beta chains given below trace back to one sample, sequenced in a study of T cell repertoires in cytomegalovirus infection. One entry per CDR3 protein, called by TCRdb with MiXCR from the reads. The sample has roughly 500,000 distinct CDR3 sequences, roughly 10% seen once. The sequenced sample was PBMCs. The receptors derive from a human donor in good health (CMV status not recorded). Some clones in this sample may be carry-over from other donors' samples.

This chain joins TRBV29-1 and TRBJ2-3; 7 nucleotides match TRBD1. Trimming cost V 4 bases and J 8 bases; bases outside gene matches: 6. This CDR3 has 12 residues. The V gene's germline CDR1 is SQVTM and CDR2 ANQGSEA. CDR3: CSVGKPGGTQYF. Written as DNA, the CDR3 is TGCAGCGTTGGGAAGCCAGGGGGTACGCAGTATTTT.

J is TRBJ1-1 and V is TRBV29-1; 9 positions match TRBD1. Germline lookup yields CDR1 SQVTM and CDR2 ANQGSEA. Trimming cost V 4 bases and J 4 bases; bases outside gene matches: 4. CDR3 length: 13 amino acids. CDR3 region: CSVAMTGGTEAFF. In DNA, the CDR3 is TGCAGCGTTGCTATGACAGGGGGCACTGAAGCTTTCTTT.

In this sample, this clonotype turned up many times. V is TRBV10-2 and J is TRBJ2-3; TRBD1 aligns across 9 bases. J was trimmed by 1 base and V by 2 bases; bases with no gene match: 4. The CDR3 sequence is 16 residues long. Looked up from germline, CDR1 is WSHSY and CDR2 is SAAADI. The DNA for the CDR3 is TGCGCCAGCAGTGAGACAGGGGGCAGGGGCACAGATACGCAGTATTTT. It translates to CASSETGGRGTDTQYF.

The rearrangement links TRBV20-1 to TRBJ2-7, with D uncertain. The CDR3 extends over 14 amino acids. V dropped 0 bases and J dropped 1 base, with 10 bases sitting between them. Germline lookup yields CDR1 DFQATT and CDR2 SNEGSKA (reference sequence). The chain's CDR3 is CSARDLTGSYEQYF. CDR3 nucleotides: TGCAGTGCTAGAGATTTGACCGGGTCCTACGAGCAGTACTTC.

The chain is built from TRBV20-1 and TRBJ2-2, with 12 bases aligning to TRBD2. V lost 6 bases to trimming and J lost 2 bases; unmatched junction nucleotides: 10. Germline-derived CDR1 and CDR2 are DFQATT and SNEGSKA (reference sequence). This CDR3 spans 17 amino acids. CDR3 bases: TGCAGTGCCCAGAGGACTAGCGGGGACCTTAACACCGGGGAGCTGTTTTTT. This sequence encodes CSAQRTSGDLNTGELFF.

The rearrangement links TRBV28 to TRBJ2-7, with D possibly TRBD2 on 6 matching bases. V gave up 6 bases and J gave up 4 bases, with 25 bases separating them. The CDR3 consists of 17 residues. The germline V gene encodes CDR1 MDHEN and CDR2 SYDVKM. In DNA form, the CDR3 reads TGTGCCAGCAGCCCGGGGTGGCTCGGGACCGGGACTTACGAGCAGTACTTC. This encodes CASSPGWLGTGTYEQYF. The variable domain in full, with the rest retrieved from reference TRBV28 and TRBJ2-7, is DVKVTQSSRYLVKRTGEKVFLECVQDMDHENMFWYRQDPGLGLRLIYFSYDVKMKEKGDIPEGYSVSREKKERFSLILESASTNQTSMYLCASSPGWLGTGTYEQYFGPGTRLTVT.

The V call is TRBV29-1, the J call TRBJ2-3, with D uncertain. This CDR3 is built from 11 residues. The V gene lost 5 bases and the J gene lost 4 bases, with 7 bases spanning the gap. The germline V gene encodes CDR1 SQVTM and CDR2 ANQGSEA. This CDR3 is CSVSPADTQYF. The CDR3 region has the DNA TGCAGCGTTAGCCCCGCAGATACGCAGTATTTT.

Of note for this clonotype: This clone may be a read error of a much larger clone one base away. The chain employs TRBV5-5 and TRBJ2-6, with D uncertain. Germline V gene lookup returns CDR1 SGHKS and CDR2 YYEKEE (reference sequence). There are 18 residues in the CDR3. The CDR3 here is CASSSGPTFNSRANVLTF. In DNA, the CDR3 is TGTGCCAGCAGCTCTGGGCCAACCTTTAACTCTAGGGCCAACGTCCTGACTTTC.

The chain carries TRBV27 and TRBJ1-2, with 9 nucleotides matching TRBD1. With 4 bases clipped from V and 8 bases from J, the junction kept 5 bases outside the gene matches. The germline V gene encodes CDR1 MNHEY and CDR2 SMNVEV (reference sequence). This CDR3 region has 13 residues. CDR3 residues: CASSYRGRRGYTF. As DNA, the CDR3 is TGTGCCAGCAGTTACAGGGGGCGTAGAGGCTACACCTTC.

This clonotype was detected many times. The chain joins TRBV7-2 to TRBJ2-7; D is undetermined. Looked up from germline, CDR1 is SGHTA and CDR2 is FQGNSA. V was shortened by 5 bases and J by 2 bases, with 13 bases between the two germline ends. The CDR3 is made up of 14 amino acids. The CDR3 reads CASSRSGPPYEQYF. In nucleotides, the CDR3 is TGTGCCAGCAGCCGCTCTGGGCCGCCCTACGAGCAGTACTTC.

This clonotype has only a few counts. The V and J genes are TRBV27 and TRBJ1-4; TRBD1 is a possible D gene (5 bases). V was shortened by 8 bases and J by 15 bases, with 16 bases between the two germline ends. CDR1 and CDR2 (germline): MNHEY, SMNVEV (reference sequence). The CDR3 length is 11 residues. The CDR3 bases are TGTGCCAGCCTTGAAGGTGGGACCTTGTTTTTT. As protein: CASLEGGTLFF.